The present TCR beta chain was sequenced within a study of post-analysis software for immune sequencing data. As for the study in general: The cohort encompassed relapsing-remitting, secondary progressive and progressive-relapsing multiple sclerosis disease courses. General study findings and limits: Controls showed significantly higher normalized Chao1 diversity than did multiple sclerosis patients. By F measure, samples from a shared preparation batch strongly co-clustered. A few TRBV segments occurring more often in patients than controls included TRBV5-6, TRBV5-1 and TRBV20-1.

Tagging with unique molecular identifiers was a feature of the TCR beta cDNA libraries. When about 0.95 to 10 million T cells were used, they gave approximately 530,000 cDNA molecules. MiXCR, applied by TCRdb to the PCR reads, yields one record per CDR3 protein. The table shows around 260,000 distinct CDR3 sequences, with 36% occurring only once. This clonotype was picked up a small number of times. Its antigen is not identified. CDR3 size: 14 residues. With V trimmed by 4 bases and J by 5 bases, 2 bases remained unmatched. CDR1 and CDR2 from the germline V gene are MDHEN and SYDVKM. The chain carries TRBV28 and TRBJ2-2, with TRBD1 identical over 9 bases. This TCR derives from a girl between 5 and 17 years old with multiple sclerosis. The specimen sequenced was blood. For the CDR3, the DNA is TGTGCCAGCAGTTCCGGGACAGGGACCGGGGAGCTGTTTTTT. Translation: CASSSGTGTGELFF. The full variable domain, in which reference TRBV28 and TRBJ2-2 provide the parts outside the CDR3, is DVKVTQSSRYLVKRTGEKVFLECVQDMDHENMFWYRQDPGLGLRLIYFSYDVKMKEKGDIPEGYSVSREKKERFSLILESASTNQTSMYLCASSSGTGTGELFFGEGSRLTVL.